This entry lists 20 T cell receptor beta chains sequenced from one sample in a study of tissue T cells after allogeneic stem cell transplantation. The table came from immunoSEQ multiplex PCR; TCRdb's copy has only in-frame clones and leaves some out. The data show about 8,300 clones, about 51% seen once. The time point was: mouse harvest day 7 after allogeneic transplant. Each mouse received 10^7 T-cell-depleted marrow cells plus 10^6 splenic CD5+ T cells by tail vein. Sample: gut tissue. These receptors all stem from a female BALB/c mouse given C57BL/6 T cells with graft-versus-host disease after an allogeneic hematopoietic cell transplant.

Worth noting for this clone: The gene names given are mouse names. The CDR3 DNA, read in part, is TGTGCCAGCAGTGATGCGGGGCCCAGAGTCTTC. It codes for CASSDAGPRVF. The CDR3 in full is CASSDAGPRVFF. The chain recombines TRBV13-1 with TRBJ1-1; weak D call: TRBD1 (5 bases). The read gets to within 1 residue of the CDR3 end, and the germline J gene fills in the rest. Deletions cut 0 bases from V and 10 bases from J, with 10 bases between. CDR3 length equals 12 residues. Germline values: CDR1 NSHNY, CDR2 SYGAGN.

Remarks on this clone: Genes and germline come from the mouse. The sequenced fragment ends 1 residue before the CDR3 boundary, so the rest is inferred from the germline J gene. J is TRBJ1-1 and V is TRBV31; D is uncertain. The CDR3 totals 13 residues. CDR1 GKSSPN and CDR2 SITVG come from the germline V gene. Trimming took 0 bases from V and 1 from J, leaving 6 bases between them. The CDR3 spells CAWSLSRNTEVFF. CDR3 DNA, as far as it was read: TGTGCCTGGAGTCTCTCGAGGAACACAGAAGTCTTC.

The table lists this clone with a count of one. Germline and genes: mouse. The CDR3 end is not reached by the read, which stops 1 residue before it; the germline J gene fills it in. The V and J genes are TRBV12-2 and TRBJ2-7; 8 bases are shared with TRBD2. The germline V gene has CDR1 SGHLS and CDR2 HYDKME. The CDR3 length is 15 residues. V was pared by 0 bases and J by 0 bases, with 3 bases of the junction left unmatched. The covered CDR3 bases are TGTGCCAGCTCTCTCGCCTGGGGGGCCTCCTATGAACAGTAC. Translating gives CASSLAWGASYEQY. The entire CDR3 reads CASSLAWGASYEQYF.

This clone was detected a few times. Gene and germline names: mouse. Read data end 1 residue before the CDR3 end; the end is taken from the germline J gene. The rearrangement links TRBV19 to TRBJ1-4; D perhaps matches TRBD1 (6 bases). The V gene lost 0 bases and the J gene lost 3 bases, with 9 bases spanning the gap. Germline V lookup: CDR1 FNHDT, CDR2 SITEND (reference sequence). The CDR3 consists of 15 residues. Incomplete CDR3 DNA: TGTGCCAGCAGTATAGGAACAGGGCCCAACGAAAGATTATTT. Translating gives CASSIGTGPNERLF. The whole CDR3 region reads CASSIGTGPNERLFF. The full variable domain, in which reference TRBV19 and TRBJ1-4 provide the parts outside the CDR3, is GGIITQTPKFLIGQEGQKLTLKCQQNFNHDTMYWYRQDSGKGLRLIYYSITENDLQKGDLSEGYDASREKKSSFSLTVTSAQKNEMAVFLCASSIGTGPNERLFFGHGTKLSVL.

This clone was seen a few times. Germline and genes: mouse. The CDR3 extends 1 residue past the end of the read, so its final part is completed from the germline J gene. This sequence joins TRBV15 and TRBJ1-3, with a weak D call TRBD1 (5 bases). V was shortened by 0 bases and J by 2 bases, with 5 bases between the two germline ends. The germline V gene has CDR1 SGHND and CDR2 FRSKSL. The CDR3 has 14 amino acids. The sequenced part of the CDR3 DNA is TGTGCCAGCAGTTTAGCGGGGGCTGGAAATACGCTCTAT. It translates to CASSLAGAGNTLY. The whole CDR3 protein is CASSLAGAGNTLYF.

This clone is deemed medium-sized (0.01 to 0.1%). Gene names denote mouse genes. The sequenced fragment ends 1 residue before the CDR3 boundary, so the rest is inferred from the germline J gene. The genes are TRBV26 and TRBJ2-1; no definite D call. Trimming removed 2 bases from V and 2 bases from J, with 4 bases in between. From germline, CDR1 is KGHPV and CDR2 FQNQEV (reference sequence). This CDR3 has 13 amino acids. CDR3 bases read: TGTGCCAGCAGTCTGACAGACTATGCTGAGCAGTTC. Translated: CASSLTDYAEQF. The whole CDR3 region reads CASSLTDYAEQFF.

Details on this clone: Any gene name here is a mouse gene name. The read comes to an end 1 residue before the CDR3 does, leaving the germline J gene to fill in the end. This chain uses TRBV15 with TRBJ2-5; 8 bases are a match to TRBD2. V shed 6 bases and J 7 bases; nucleotides not matched to a gene: 9. CDR3 length equals 14 residues. Germline V gene sequence: CDR1 SGHND, CDR2 FRSKSL. CDR3 sequence reads: CASSPGGGAYTQYF. The CDR3 DNA, read in part, is TGTGCCAGCAGCCCCGGGGGGGGCGCGTACACCCAGTAC.

This clone turned up a few times. Each gene name is a mouse one. The read is 1 residue too short to cover the CDR3 end, so that end is filled in from the germline J gene. The chain carries TRBV13-1 and TRBJ2-3; D is ambiguous. Per germline, CDR1 NSHNY and CDR2 SYGAGN. The V end was cut by 0 bases, the J end by 0 bases, with 5 bases between. This CDR3 spans 14 amino acids. CDR3 loop: CASSDVGSAETLYF. The sequenced CDR3 bases are TGTGCCAGCAGTGATGTGGGTAGTGCAGAAACGCTGTAT.

To note about this clone: The listed genes are named as in mouse. The read halts 1 residue ahead of the CDR3 end, with the missing end drawn from the germline J gene. The V call is TRBV13-1, the J call TRBJ1-6; D uncertain. TRBJ1-6 is assigned to the ORF class and has an uncertain function. The CDR3 runs to 14 residues. V dropped 2 bases and J dropped 3 bases, with 6 bases sitting between them. Germline lookup yields CDR1 NSHNY and CDR2 SYGAGN. CDR3: CASSDTGYNSPLYF. CDR3 bases read: TGTGCCAGCAGTGACACGGGCTATAATTCGCCCCTCTAC.

This clone was seen a few times. The listed genes are named as in mouse. The CDR3 end falls 1 residue outside the read, so it is completed with the germline J gene. The V gene is TRBV26, the J gene TRBJ1-4; D unclear. Germline V lookup: CDR1 KGHPV, CDR2 FQNQEV (reference sequence). V was pared by 6 bases and J by 0 bases, with 5 bases between. This CDR3 contains 13 residues. CDR3 sequence reads: CASSTISNERLFF. Partial CDR3 DNA: TGTGCCAGCAGCACAATTTCCAACGAAAGATTATTT.

On this clone itself: Gene names are mouse gene names. The CDR3 extends 1 residue past the end of the read, so its final part is completed from the germline J gene. J is TRBJ1-1 and V is TRBV26; 11 bases match TRBD1. The CDR3 contains 15 residues. The ends lost 2 bases at V and 3 bases at J; junction bases unmatched: 2. Germline CDR1 KGHPV, CDR2 FQNQEV (reference sequence). Partial CDR3 DNA: TGTGCCAGCAGTCTGGGACAGGGGGCGGACACAGAAGTCTTC. Protein product: CASSLGQGADTEVF. The whole CDR3 reads CASSLGQGADTEVFF.

A remark on this clone: The listed genes are named as in mouse. From the germline J gene comes the end of the CDR3, since the read stops 1 residue before it. The chain uses TRBV3 and TRBJ1-1; 7 bases map to TRBD1. The CDR3 totals 14 residues. CDR1 is SNHLY and CDR2 is FYNGKV in the germline V gene (reference sequence). The J segment lost 0 bases and the V segment lost 3 bases, leaving 1 base of the junction unmatched. This chain's CDR3 is CASSFRGSNTEVFF. The sequenced CDR3 bases are TGTGCCAGCAGCTTCAGGGGGTCAAACACAGAAGTCTTC.

Only one count was recorded for this clone. Each gene name is a mouse one. The read ends 1 residue shy of where the CDR3 ends; the end is completed using the germline J gene. The chain recombines TRBV26 with TRBJ2-2; D ambiguous. V was trimmed by 4 bases and J by 0 bases, leaving 6 bases between them. The germline CDR1 and CDR2 sequences are KGHPV and FQNQEV (reference sequence). The CDR3 contains 14 residues. The CDR3 spells CASSRDSNTGQLYF. Partial CDR3 DNA: TGTGCCAGCAGTCGGGATTCAAACACCGGGCAGCTCTAC. Together with reference TRBV26 and TRBJ2-2, the CDR3 gives the full variable domain: NSKVIQTPRYLVKGQGQKAKMRCIPEKGHPVVFWYQQNKNNEFKFLINFQNQEVLQQIDMTEKRFSAECPSNSPCSLEIQSSEAGDSALYLCASSRDSNTGQLYFGEGSKLTVL.

As regards this clone: These gene names are mouse names. Sequencing ends 1 residue short of the CDR3 end; the germline J gene provides the rest. The chain combines TRBV17 with TRBJ1-4, with 7 nucleotides matching TRBD1. J gave up 8 bases and V 6 bases, and 9 bases lay outside the gene matches. The CDR3 sequence is 14 residues long. CDR1 MNHDT and CDR2 YYDKIL come from the germline V gene. CDR3 DNA, as far as it was read: TGTGCTAGCAGGGGGGCCAGGGGGTTGGAAAGATTATTT. The encoded protein is CASRGARGLERLF. The whole CDR3 region reads CASRGARGLERLFF.

This clone was counted between two and nine times. Here the gene names and germline are mouse. The read finishes 1 residue shy of the CDR3 end, and the germline J gene is used to complete it. The V call is TRBV26, the J call TRBJ1-4; a possible D gene is TRBD1 (6 bases). Trimming shortened V by 2 bases and J by 3 bases, and 10 bases separated the two germline ends. The germline V gene has CDR1 KGHPV and CDR2 FQNQEV (reference sequence). The CDR3 sequence is 15 residues long. CDR3 DNA (partial): TGTGCCAGCAGTCTGGGCGGGGGGCCCAACGAAAGATTATTT. This encodes CASSLGGGPNERLF. The CDR3 as a whole reads CASSLGGGPNERLFF.

Details on this clone: Gene names and germline refer to mouse. The read ends 1 residue early relative to the CDR3; the germline J gene fills the gap. The V and J genes are TRBV26 and TRBJ1-2; 7 nucleotides match TRBD1. Unmatched junction bases numbered 2, after V lost 4 bases and J lost 0 bases. The CDR3 length is 14 residues. Germline CDR1 and CDR2: KGHPV and FQNQEV (reference sequence). The CDR3 spells CASSRDSANSDYTF. The CDR3 bases that were read are TGTGCCAGCAGTCGGGACAGTGCAAACTCCGACTACACC.

On this clone itself: All gene names here are mouse names. The read halts 1 residue ahead of the CDR3 end, with the missing end drawn from the germline J gene. The rearrangement joins TRBV3 to TRBJ2-2; TRBD2 matches 12 bases. The V gene's germline CDR1 is SNHLY and CDR2 FYNGKV (reference sequence). The CDR3 sequence is 15 residues long. Unmatched junction bases numbered 4, after V lost 5 bases and J lost 6 bases. This chain's CDR3 is CASSPGLGGSGQLYF. CDR3 DNA, as far as it was read: TGTGCCAGCAGCCCGGGACTGGGGGGCTCCGGGCAGCTCTAC.

About this clone itself: Gene names are the mouse ones. The read gets to within 1 residue of the CDR3 end, and the germline J gene fills in the rest. The V call is TRBV3, the J call TRBJ1-5, with D uncertain. The length of the CDR3 is 13 residues. V was pared by 1 base and J by 0 bases, with 1 base between. The germline gives CDR1 SNHLY, CDR2 FYNGKV (reference sequence). CDR3 sequence: CASSLGNNQAPLF. The DNA read from the CDR3 is TGTGCCAGCAGCTTAGGTAACAACCAGGCTCCGCTT.

A remark on this clone: Germline and genes: mouse. The CDR3 extends 1 residue past the end of the read, so its final part is completed from the germline J gene. Other DNA sequences of this sample code for an identical CDR3. The chain links TRBV26 to TRBJ2-5, with 7 bases lining up with TRBD1. CDR3 length equals 13 residues. V dropped 5 bases and J dropped 5; count of bases not matched to a gene: 4. CDR1 and CDR2 (germline): KGHPV, FQNQEV (reference sequence). This CDR3 reads CASSRDRGDTQYF. The sequenced part of the CDR3 DNA is TGTGCCAGCAGTAGGGACAGAGGAGACACCCAGTAC. Full variable domain (missing parts from reference TRBV26 and TRBJ2-5): NSKVIQTPRYLVKGQGQKAKMRCIPEKGHPVVFWYQQNKNNEFKFLINFQNQEVLQQIDMTEKRFSAECPSNSPCSLEIQSSEAGDSALYLCASSRDRGDTQYFGPGTRLLVL.

This clone occurred a few times. Gene names and germline refer to mouse. The CDR3 here is CASSWTGGNTLYF. Partial CDR3 DNA: TGTGCAAGCAGCTGGACAGGGGGAAATACGCTCTAT. The rearrangement links TRBV16 to TRBJ1-3, with 8 bases identical to TRBD1. The CDR3 extends 1 residue past the end of the read, so its final part is completed from the germline J gene. V shed 4 bases, J shed 4 bases, and the junction held 0 bases outside the gene matches. This CDR3 contains 13 residues. The germline CDR1 and CDR2 sequences are SGHSA and FRNQAP.